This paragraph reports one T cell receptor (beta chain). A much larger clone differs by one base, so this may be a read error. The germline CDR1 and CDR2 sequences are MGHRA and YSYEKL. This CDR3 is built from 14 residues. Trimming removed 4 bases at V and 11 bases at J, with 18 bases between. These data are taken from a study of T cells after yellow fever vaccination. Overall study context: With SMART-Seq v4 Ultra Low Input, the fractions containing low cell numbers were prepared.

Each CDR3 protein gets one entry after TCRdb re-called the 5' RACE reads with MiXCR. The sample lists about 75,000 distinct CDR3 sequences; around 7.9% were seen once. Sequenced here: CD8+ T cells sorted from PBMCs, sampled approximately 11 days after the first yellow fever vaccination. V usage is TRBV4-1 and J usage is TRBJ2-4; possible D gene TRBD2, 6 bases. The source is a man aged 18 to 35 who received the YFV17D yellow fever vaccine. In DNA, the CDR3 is TGCGCCAGCAGCCCCTCGGGACTGGCTAACGTTCAGTACTTC. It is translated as CASSPSGLANVQYF.